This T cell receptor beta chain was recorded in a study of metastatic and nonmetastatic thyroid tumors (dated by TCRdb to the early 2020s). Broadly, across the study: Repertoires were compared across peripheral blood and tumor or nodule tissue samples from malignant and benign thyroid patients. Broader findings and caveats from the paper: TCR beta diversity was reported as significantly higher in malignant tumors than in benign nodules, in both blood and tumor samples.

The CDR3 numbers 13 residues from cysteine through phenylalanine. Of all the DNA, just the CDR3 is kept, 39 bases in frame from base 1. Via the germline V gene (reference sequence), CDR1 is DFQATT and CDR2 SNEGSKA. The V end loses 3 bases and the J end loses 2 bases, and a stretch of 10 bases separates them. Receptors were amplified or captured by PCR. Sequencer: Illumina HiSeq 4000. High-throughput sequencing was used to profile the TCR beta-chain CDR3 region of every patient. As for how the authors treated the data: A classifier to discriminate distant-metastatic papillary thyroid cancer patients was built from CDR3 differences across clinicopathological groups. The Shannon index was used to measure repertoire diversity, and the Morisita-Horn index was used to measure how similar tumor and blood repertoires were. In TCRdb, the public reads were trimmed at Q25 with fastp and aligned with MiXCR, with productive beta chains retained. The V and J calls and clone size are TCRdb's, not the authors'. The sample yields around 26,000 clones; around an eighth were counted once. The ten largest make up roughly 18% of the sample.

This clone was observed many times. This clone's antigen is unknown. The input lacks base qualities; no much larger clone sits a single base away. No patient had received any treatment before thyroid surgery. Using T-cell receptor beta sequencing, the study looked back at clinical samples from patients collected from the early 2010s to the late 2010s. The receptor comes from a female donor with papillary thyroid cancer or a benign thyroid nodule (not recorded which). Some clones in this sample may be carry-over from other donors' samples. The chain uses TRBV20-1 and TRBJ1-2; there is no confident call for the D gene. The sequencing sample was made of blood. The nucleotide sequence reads TGCAGTGCTAGTCCGACTACGAACTATGGCTACACCTTC. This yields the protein CSASPTTNYGYTF.